One sample yielded the 6 T cell receptor beta chains listed below, sequenced in a study of beta chain features in type 1 diabetes. These receptors are not linked to any known antigen. Expressed TCRB transcripts were sequenced, since all the RNA that had been isolated was reverse transcribed. Measured with immunoSEQ multiplex PCR; TCRdb has only the in-frame clones, and not every one. The sample includes a few hundred thousand clones, about 13% of them seen just once. Study results and limitations: Type 1 diabetes patients had TCRB CDR3s that were shorter (moderately but significantly so) in all four CD4+ subsets.

Sequencing used naive CD4+ T cells from blood. The receptors originated from a woman younger than 35 with type 1 diabetes.

The V gene is TRBV28, the J gene TRBJ1-1, with TRBD1 matching over 8 bases. CDR3 size: 15 residues. V lost 7 bases to trimming and J lost 2 bases; unmatched junction nucleotides: 9. Germline CDR1 is MDHEN and CDR2 is SYDVKM. CDR3 sequence reads: CASTDTRGRNTEAFF. The CDR3 bases are TGTGCCAGCACCGACACCAGGGGGCGAAACACTGAAGCTTTCTTT.

This clone was observed a handful of times. The chain carries TRBV29-1 and TRBJ2-2; 10 bases are a match to TRBD2. The CDR3 covers 17 residues. In germline, CDR1 is SQVTM, CDR2 ANQGSEA. V shed 7 bases and J 5 bases; nucleotides not matched to a gene: 16. This CDR3 reads CSGGLALDSIITGELFF. In DNA form, the CDR3 reads TGCAGCGGGGGACTAGCGCTCGACTCAATTATAACCGGGGAGCTGTTTTTT.

This clone was seen once. The CDR3 DNA follows: TGCGCCAGCAGCCCTGGGGGGGGCCGGGAGACCCAGTACTTC. As protein: CASSPGGGRETQYF. This sequence joins TRBV5-1 and TRBJ2-5, with D perhaps TRBD2 (7 bases). V gave up 4 bases and J gave up 5 bases, with 15 bases separating them. Germline V gene lookup returns CDR1 SGHRS and CDR2 YFSETQ. CDR3 size: 14 residues.

The CDR3 DNA sequence: TGTGCCAGCAGTAAGGGACAGGGGGCTTATAGCAATCAGCCCCAGCATTTT. Translated, it gives CASSKGQGAYSNQPQHF. The chain recombines TRBV27 with TRBJ1-5; 12 positions match TRBD1. The CDR3 loop spans 17 amino acids. V dropped 5 bases and J dropped 0; count of bases not matched to a gene: 5. The germline V gene encodes CDR1 MNHEY and CDR2 SMNVEV (reference sequence).

The V and J genes are TRBV2 and TRBJ2-1; 7 nucleotides line up with TRBD2. Trimming cost V 6 bases and J 4 bases; bases outside gene matches: 12. This CDR3 contains 16 residues. The germline V gene has CDR1 SNHLY and CDR2 FYNNEI. CDR3 region: CASSQAPGTTYNEQFF. As DNA, the CDR3 is TGTGCCAGCAGCCAAGCCCCGGGGACTACTTACAATGAGCAGTTCTTC.

The chain combines TRBV7-2 with TRBJ1-2; 10 nucleotides agree with TRBD1. The length of the CDR3 is 16 residues. Trimming cost V 5 bases and J 3 bases; bases outside gene matches: 9. Germline V CDR1 and CDR2: SGHTA, FQGNSA. The DNA for the CDR3 is TGTGCCAGCAGCCCGAGACAGGGGGCTATCGACTATGGCTACACCTTC. Its translation is CASSPRQGAIDYGYTF.